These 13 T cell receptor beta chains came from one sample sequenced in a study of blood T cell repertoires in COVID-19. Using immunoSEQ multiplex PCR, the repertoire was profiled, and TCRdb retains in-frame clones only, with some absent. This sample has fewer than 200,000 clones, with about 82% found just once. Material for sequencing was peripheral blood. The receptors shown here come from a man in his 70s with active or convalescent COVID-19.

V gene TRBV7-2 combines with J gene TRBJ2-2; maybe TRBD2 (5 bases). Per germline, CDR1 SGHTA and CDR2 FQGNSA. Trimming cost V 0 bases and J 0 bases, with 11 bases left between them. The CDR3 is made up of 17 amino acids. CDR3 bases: TGTGCCAGCAGCTTAGCGCGTGGGAGCGCGAACACCGGGGAGCTGTTTTTT. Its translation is CASSLARGSANTGELFF.

CDR3 region: CASSQSTSTDTQYF. As DNA, the CDR3 is TGTGCCAGCAGCCAGTCGACTAGTACAGATACGCAGTATTTT. The chain recombines TRBV3-1 (or the pseudogene TRBV3-2) with TRBJ2-3, with D perhaps matching TRBD2 (6 bases). Germline CDR1 and CDR2: LGHDT and YNNKEL (reference sequence). Trimming took 3 bases from V and 3 from J, leaving 10 bases between them. There are 14 residues in the CDR3.

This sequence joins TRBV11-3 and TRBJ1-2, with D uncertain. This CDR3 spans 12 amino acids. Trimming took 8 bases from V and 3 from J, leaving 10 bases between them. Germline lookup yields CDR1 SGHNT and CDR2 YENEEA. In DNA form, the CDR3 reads TGTGCCAGCGACGGGGATCACTATGGCTACACCTTC. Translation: CASDGDHYGYTF.

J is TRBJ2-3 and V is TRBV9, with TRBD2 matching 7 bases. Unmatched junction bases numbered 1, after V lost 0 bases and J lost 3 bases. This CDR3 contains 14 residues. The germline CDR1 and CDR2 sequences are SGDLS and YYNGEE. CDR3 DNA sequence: TGTGCCAGCAGCGTAGGGACTAGAACAGATACGCAGTATTTT. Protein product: CASSVGTRTDTQYF. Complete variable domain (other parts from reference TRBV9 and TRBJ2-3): DSGVTQTPKHLITATGQRVTLRCSPRSGDLSVYWYQQSLDQGLQFLIQYYNGEERAKGNILERFSAQQFPDLHSELNLSSLELGDSALYFCASSVGTRTDTQYFGPGTRLTVL.

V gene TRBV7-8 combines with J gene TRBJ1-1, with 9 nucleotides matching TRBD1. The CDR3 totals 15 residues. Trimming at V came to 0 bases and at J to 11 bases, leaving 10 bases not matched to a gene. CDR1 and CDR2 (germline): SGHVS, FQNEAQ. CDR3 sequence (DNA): TGTGCCAGCAGCTTAGCGGGACAGGGATGGTCAGGGGCTTTCTTT. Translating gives CASSLAGQGWSGAFF.

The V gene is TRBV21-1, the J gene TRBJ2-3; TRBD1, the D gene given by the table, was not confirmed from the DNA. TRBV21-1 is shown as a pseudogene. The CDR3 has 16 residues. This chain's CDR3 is CASSLRRDRGTDTQYF. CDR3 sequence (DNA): TGTGCCAGCAGCCTAAGGCGGGACAGGGGCACAGATACGCAGTATTTT.

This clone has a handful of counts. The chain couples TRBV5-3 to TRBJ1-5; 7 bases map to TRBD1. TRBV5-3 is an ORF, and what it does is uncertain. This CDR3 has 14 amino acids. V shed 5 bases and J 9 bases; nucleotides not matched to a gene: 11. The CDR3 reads CARRGQGEWTPQHF. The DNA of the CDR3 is TGTGCCAGAAGAGGGCAGGGGGAATGGACGCCCCAGCATTTT.

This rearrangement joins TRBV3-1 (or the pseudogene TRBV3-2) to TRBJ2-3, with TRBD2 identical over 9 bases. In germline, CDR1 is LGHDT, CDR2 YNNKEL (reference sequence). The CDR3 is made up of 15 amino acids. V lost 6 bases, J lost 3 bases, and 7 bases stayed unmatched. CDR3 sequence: CASRDSGRGTDTQYF. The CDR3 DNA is TGTGCCAGCAGGGATAGCGGGAGAGGAACAGATACGCAGTATTTT.

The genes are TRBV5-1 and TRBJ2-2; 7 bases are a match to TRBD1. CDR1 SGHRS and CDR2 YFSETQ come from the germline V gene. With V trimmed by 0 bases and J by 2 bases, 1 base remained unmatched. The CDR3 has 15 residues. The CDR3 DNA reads TGCGCCAGCAGCTTGGGGACAGGTAACACCGGGGAGCTGTTTTTT. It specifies CASSLGTGNTGELFF.

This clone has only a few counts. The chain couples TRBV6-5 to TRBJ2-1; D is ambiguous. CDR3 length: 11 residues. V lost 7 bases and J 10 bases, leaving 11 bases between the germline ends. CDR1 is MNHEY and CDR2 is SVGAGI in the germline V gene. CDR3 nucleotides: TGTGCCAGCACCCTCTTCCGGGAGCAGTTCTTC. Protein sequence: CASTLFREQFF.

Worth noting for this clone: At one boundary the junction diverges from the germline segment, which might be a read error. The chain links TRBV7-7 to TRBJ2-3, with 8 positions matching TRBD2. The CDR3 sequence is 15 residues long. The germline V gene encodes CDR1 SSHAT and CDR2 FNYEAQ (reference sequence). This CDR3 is CASSLTSGSTDTQYF. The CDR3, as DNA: TGTGCTAGCAGCTTAACTAGCGGTTCCACAGATACGCAGTATTTT. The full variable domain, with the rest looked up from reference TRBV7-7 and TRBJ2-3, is GAGVSQSPRYKVTKRGQDVTLRCDPISSHATLYWYQQALGQGPEFLTYFNYEAQPDKSGLPSDRFSAERPEGSISTLTIQRTEQRDSAMYRCASSLTSGSTDTQYFGPGTRLTVL.

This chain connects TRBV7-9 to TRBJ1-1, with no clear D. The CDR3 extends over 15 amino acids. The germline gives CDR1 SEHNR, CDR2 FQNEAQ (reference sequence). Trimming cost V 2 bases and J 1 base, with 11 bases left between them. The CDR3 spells CASSLLGPGNTEAFF. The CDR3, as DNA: TGTGCCAGCAGCTTACTTGGTCCAGGGAACACTGAAGCTTTCTTT.

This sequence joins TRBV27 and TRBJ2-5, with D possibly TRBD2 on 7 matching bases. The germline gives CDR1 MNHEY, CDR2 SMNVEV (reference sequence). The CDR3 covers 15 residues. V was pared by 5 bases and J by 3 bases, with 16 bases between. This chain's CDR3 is CASSRLGEGEETQYF. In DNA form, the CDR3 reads TGTGCCAGCAGTCGACTTGGGGAGGGGGAAGAGACCCAGTACTTC.